This T cell receptor (beta chain) was recorded in a study of immune characterization of retroperitoneal liposarcoma. This clonotype showed up just a few times. The CDR3 contains 16 residues. Germline CDR1 reads MNHNS; CDR2 reads SASEGT. MiXCR, applied by TCRdb to the PCR reads, yields one record per CDR3 protein. The data hold 8,500 to 11,000 distinct CDR3 sequences, with about 27% observed a single time. The clonotype was recovered from a female donor with retroperitoneal liposarcoma. The sequencing sample was made of tumor tissue. The chain uses TRBV6-1 and TRBJ2-1; the match to TRBD2 covers 10 bases. The J call may not be correct, given that the DNA end is closer to TRBJ2-7. The CDR3 spells CASSPSSGRAYNEQYF. Here the CDR3 DNA reads TGTGCCAGCAGCCCATCTAGCGGGAGAGCCTACAATGAGCAGTACTTC.